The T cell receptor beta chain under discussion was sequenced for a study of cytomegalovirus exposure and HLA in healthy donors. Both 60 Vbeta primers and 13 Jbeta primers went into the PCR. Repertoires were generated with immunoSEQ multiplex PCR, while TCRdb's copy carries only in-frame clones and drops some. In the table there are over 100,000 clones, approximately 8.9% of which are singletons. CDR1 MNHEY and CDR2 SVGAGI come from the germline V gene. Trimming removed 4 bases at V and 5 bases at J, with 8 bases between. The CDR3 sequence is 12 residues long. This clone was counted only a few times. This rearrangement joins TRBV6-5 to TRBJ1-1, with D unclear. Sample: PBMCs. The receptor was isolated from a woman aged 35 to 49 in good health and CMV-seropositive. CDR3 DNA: TGTGCCAGCAGTTCCCCCGGGACTGAAGCTTTCTTT. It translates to CASSSPGTEAFF.